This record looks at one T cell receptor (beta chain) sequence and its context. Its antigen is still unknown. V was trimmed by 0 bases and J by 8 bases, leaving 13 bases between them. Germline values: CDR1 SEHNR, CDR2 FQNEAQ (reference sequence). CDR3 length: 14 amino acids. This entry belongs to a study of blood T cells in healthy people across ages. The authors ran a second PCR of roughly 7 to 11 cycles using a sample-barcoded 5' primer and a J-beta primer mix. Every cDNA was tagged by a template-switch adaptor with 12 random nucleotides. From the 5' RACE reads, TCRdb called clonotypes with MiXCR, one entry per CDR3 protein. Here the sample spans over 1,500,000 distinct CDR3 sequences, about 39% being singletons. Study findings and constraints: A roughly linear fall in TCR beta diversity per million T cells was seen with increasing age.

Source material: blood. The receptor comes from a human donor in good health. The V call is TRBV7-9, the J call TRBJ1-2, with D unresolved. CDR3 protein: CASSLAVELQGYTF. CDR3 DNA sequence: TGTGCCAGCAGCTTAGCGGTTGAGTTACAAGGCTACACCTTC.